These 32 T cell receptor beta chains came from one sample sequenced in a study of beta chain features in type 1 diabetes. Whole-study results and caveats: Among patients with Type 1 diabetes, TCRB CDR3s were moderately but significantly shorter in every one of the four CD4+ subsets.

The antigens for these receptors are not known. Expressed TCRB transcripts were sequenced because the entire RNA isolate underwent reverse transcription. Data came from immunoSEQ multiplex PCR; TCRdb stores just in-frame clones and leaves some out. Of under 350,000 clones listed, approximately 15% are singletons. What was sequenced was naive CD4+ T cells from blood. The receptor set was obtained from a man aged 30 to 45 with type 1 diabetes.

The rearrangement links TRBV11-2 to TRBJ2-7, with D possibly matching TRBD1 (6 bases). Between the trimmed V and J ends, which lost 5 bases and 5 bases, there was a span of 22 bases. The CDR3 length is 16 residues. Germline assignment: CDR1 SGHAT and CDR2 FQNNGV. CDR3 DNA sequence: TGTGCCAGCAGCACTAACGACAGGAGAGTTATCGACGAGCAGTACTTC. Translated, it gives CASSTNDRRVIDEQYF.

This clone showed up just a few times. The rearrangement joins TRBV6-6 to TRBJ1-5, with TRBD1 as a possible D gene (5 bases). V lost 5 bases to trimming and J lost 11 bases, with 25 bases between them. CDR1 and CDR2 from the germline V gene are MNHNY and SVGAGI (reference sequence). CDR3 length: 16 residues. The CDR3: CASSGQDMGFGRSQHF. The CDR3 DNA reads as TGTGCCAGCAGTGGCCAGGACATGGGATTCGGGAGGTCCCAGCATTTT.

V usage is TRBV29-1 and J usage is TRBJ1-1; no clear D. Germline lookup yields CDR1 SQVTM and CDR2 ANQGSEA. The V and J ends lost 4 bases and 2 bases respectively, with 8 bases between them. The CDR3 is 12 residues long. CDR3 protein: CSVARVNTEAFF. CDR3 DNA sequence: TGCAGCGTTGCGAGAGTAAACACTGAAGCTTTCTTT.

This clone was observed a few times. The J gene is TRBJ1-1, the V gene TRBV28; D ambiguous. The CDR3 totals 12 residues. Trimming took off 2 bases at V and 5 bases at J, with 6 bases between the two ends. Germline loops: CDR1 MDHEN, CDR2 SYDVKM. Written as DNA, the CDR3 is TGTGCCAGCAGTTTAGGGAGGACTGAAGCTTTCTTT. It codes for CASSLGRTEAFF.

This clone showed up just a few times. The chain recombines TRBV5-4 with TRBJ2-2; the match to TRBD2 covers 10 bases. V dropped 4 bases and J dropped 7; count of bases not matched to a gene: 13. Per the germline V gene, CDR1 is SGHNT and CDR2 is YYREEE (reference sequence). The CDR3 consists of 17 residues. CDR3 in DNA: TGTGCCAGCAGCCCCGGACTAGCGGAGGGGTTGGGCGGGGAGCTGTTTTTT. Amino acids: CASSPGLAEGLGGELFF.

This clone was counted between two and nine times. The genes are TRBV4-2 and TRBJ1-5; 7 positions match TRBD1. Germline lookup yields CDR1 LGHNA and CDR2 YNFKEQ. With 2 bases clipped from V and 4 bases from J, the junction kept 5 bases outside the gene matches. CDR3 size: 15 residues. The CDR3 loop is CASSQNGQVNQPQHF. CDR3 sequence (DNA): TGTGCCAGCAGCCAAAATGGACAGGTTAATCAGCCCCAGCATTTT.

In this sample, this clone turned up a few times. Written as DNA, the CDR3 is TGTGCCAGCAGACCTACAGGGACAGAGACCCAGTACTTC. Translation gives CASRPTGTETQYF. This chain connects TRBV6-5 to TRBJ2-5; D may be TRBD1 (6 bases). The CDR3 contains 13 residues. The V end was cut by 6 bases, the J end by 4 bases, with 12 bases between. Germline-derived CDR1 and CDR2 are MNHEY and SVGAGI.

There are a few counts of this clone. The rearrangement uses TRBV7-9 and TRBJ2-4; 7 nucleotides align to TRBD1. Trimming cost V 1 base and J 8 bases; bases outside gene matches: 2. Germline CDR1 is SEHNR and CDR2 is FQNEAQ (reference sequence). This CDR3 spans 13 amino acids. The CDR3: CASSLGQGDIQYF. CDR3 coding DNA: TGTGCCAGCAGCTTAGGACAGGGCGACATTCAGTACTTC.

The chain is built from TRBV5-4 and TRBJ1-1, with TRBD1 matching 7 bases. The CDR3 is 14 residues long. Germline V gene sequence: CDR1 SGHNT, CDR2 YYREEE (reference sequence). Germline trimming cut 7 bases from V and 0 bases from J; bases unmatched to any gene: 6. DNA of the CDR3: TGTGCCAGCGCTAGGACAGGTATGAACACTGAAGCTTTCTTT. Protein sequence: CASARTGMNTEAFF.

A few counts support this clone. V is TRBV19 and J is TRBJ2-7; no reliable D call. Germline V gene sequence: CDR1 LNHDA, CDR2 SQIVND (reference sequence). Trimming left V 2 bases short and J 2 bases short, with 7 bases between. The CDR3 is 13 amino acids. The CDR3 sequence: CASSITDTYEQYF. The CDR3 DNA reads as TGTGCCAGTAGTATAACAGATACCTACGAGCAGTACTTC.

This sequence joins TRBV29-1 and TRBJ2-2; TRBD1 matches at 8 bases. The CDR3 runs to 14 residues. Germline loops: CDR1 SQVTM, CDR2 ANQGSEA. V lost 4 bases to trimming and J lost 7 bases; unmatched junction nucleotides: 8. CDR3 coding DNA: TGCAGCGTTGCACAGGGACAGGTCGGCGGGGAGCTGTTTTTT. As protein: CSVAQGQVGGELFF.

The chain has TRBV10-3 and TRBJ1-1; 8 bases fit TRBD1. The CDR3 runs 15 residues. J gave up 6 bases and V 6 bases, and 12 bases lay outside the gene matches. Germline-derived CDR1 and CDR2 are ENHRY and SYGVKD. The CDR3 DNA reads TGTGCCATCAGCGGGACAGATGGACAGGGCGCTGAAGCTTTCTTT. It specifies CAISGTDGQGAEAFF.

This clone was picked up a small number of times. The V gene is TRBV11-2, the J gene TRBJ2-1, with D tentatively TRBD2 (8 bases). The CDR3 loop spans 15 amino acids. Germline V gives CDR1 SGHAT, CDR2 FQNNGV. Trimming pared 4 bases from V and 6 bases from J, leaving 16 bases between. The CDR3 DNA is TGTGCCAGCAGCTCAGGGGGACTAGGAGTCAATGAGCAGTTCTTC. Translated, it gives CASSSGGLGVNEQFF.

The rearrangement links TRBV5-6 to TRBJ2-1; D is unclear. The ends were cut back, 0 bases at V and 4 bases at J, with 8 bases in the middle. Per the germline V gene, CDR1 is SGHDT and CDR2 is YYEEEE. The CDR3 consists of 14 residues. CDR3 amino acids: CASSLGLYYNEQFF. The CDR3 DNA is TGTGCCAGCAGCTTGGGGCTTTATTACAATGAGCAGTTCTTC.

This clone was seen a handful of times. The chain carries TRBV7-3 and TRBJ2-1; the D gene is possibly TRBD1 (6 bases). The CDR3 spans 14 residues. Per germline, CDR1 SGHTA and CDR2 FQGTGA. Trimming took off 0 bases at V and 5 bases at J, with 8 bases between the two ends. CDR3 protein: CASSLTGANNEQFF. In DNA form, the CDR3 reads TGTGCCAGCAGCTTAACGGGGGCGAACAATGAGCAGTTCTTC.

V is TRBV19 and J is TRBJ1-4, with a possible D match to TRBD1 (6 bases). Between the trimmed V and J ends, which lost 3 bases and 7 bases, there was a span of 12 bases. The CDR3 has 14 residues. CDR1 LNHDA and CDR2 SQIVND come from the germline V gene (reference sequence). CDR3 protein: CASSITGSGEKLFF. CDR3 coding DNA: TGTGCCAGTAGTATTACAGGGTCGGGTGAAAAACTGTTTTTT.

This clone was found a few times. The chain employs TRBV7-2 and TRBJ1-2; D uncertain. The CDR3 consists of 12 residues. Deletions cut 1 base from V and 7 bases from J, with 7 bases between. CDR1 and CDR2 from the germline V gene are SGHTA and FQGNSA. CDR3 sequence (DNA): TGTGCCAGCAGCTTAGAAGCGTTTGGCTACACCTTC. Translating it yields CASSLEAFGYTF.

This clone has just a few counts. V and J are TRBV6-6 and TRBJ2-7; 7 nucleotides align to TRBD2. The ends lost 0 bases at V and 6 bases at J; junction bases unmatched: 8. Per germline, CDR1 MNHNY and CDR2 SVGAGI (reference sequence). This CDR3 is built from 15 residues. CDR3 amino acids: CASSYSTREGPEQYF. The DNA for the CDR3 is TGTGCCAGCAGTTACTCGACGAGGGAGGGCCCCGAGCAGTACTTC.

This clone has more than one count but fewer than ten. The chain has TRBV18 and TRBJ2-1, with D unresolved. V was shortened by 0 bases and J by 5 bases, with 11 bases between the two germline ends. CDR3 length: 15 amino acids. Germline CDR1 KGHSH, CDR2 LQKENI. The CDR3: CASSPPSNYHNEQFF. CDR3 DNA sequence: TGTGCCAGCTCACCACCGTCTAATTACCACAATGAGCAGTTCTTC.

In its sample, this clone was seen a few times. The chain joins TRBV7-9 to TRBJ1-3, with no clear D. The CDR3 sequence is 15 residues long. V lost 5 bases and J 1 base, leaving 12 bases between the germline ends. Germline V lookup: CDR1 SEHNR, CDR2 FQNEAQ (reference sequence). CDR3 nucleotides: TGTGCCAGCAGCACAACTCGGACTTCTGGAAACACCATATATTTT. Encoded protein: CASSTTRTSGNTIYF.

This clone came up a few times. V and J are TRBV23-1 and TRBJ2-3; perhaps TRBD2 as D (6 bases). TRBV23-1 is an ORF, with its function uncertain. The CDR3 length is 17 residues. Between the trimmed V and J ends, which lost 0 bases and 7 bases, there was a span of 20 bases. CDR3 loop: CASSQSSGRGFCNTQYF. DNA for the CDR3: TGCGCCAGCAGTCAATCGTCCGGGAGAGGGTTTTGTAATACGCAGTATTTT.

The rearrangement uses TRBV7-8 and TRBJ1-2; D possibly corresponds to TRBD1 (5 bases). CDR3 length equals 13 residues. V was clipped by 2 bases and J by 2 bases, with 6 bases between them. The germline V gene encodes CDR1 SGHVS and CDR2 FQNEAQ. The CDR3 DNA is TGTGCCAGCAGCTTACAGGGAAACTATGGCTACACCTTC. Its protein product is CASSLQGNYGYTF.

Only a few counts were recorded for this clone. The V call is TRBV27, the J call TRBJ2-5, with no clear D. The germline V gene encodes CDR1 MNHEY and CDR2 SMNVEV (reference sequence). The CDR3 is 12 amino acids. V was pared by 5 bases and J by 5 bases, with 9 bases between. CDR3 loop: CASSKSRETQYF. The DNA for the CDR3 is TGTGCCAGCAGTAAATCCCGGGAGACCCAGTACTTC.

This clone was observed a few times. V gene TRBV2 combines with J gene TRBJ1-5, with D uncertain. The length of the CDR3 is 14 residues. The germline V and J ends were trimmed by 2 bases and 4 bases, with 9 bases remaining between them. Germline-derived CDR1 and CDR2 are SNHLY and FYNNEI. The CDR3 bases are TGTGCCAGCAGTGAAAACAGTGGGAATCAGCCCCAGCATTTT. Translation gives CASSENSGNQPQHF.

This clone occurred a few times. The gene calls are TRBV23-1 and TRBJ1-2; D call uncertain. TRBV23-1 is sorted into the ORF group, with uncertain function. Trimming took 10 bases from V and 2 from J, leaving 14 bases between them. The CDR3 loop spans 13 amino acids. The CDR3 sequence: CATIMNSNYGYTF. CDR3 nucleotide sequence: TGCGCCACTATTATGAACAGCAACTATGGCTACACCTTC.

The CDR3 protein is CASSLVQQETQYF. Here the CDR3 DNA reads TGTGCCAGCAGCTTGGTCCAGCAAGAGACCCAGTACTTC. The gene calls are TRBV5-6 and TRBJ2-5; D remains ambiguous. CDR3 length: 13 residues. From germline, CDR1 is SGHDT and CDR2 YYEEEE. Trimming took 0 bases from V and 2 from J, leaving 5 bases between them.

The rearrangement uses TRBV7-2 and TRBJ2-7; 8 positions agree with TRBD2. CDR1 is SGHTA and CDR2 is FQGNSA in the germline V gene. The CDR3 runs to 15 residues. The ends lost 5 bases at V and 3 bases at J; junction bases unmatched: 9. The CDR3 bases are TGTGCCAGCAGCAACATCGGGGGGGGAGGCTACGAGCAGTACTTC. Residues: CASSNIGGGGYEQYF.

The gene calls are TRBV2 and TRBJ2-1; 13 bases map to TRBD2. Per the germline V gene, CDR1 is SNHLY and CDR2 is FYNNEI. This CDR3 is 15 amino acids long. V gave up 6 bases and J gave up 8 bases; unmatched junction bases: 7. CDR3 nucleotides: TGTGCCAGCAGGATTGGACTAGCGGGAGTTTATGAGCAGTTCTTC. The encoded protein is CASRIGLAGVYEQFF.

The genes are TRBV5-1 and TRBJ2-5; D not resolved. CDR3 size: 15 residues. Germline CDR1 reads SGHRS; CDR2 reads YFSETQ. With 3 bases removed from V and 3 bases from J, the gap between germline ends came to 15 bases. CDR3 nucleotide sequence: TGCGCCAGCAGCTACGCACCGGGTATTGAAGAGACCCAGTACTTC. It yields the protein CASSYAPGIEETQYF. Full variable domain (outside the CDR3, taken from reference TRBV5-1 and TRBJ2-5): KAGVTQTPRYLIKTRGQQVTLSCSPISGHRSVSWYQQTPGQGLQFLFEYFSETQRNKGNFPGRFSGRQFSNSRSEMNVSTLELGDSALYLCASSYAPGIEETQYFGPGTRLLVL.

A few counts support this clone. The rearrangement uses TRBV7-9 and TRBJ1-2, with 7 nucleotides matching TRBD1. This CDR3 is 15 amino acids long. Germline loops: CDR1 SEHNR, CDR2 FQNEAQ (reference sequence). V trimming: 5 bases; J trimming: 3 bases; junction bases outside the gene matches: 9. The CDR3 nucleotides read TGTGCCAGCAGCAGGGAAGGGGGCGCATACTATGGCTACACCTTC. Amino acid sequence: CASSREGGAYYGYTF.

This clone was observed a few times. CDR3 sequence: CASSPRQGLTEAFF. The CDR3 DNA is TGTGCCAGCAGCCCGAGACAGGGTTTGACTGAAGCTTTCTTT. V gene TRBV7-2 combines with J gene TRBJ1-1, with TRBD1 matching 7 bases. V dropped 5 bases and J dropped 5; count of bases not matched to a gene: 8. The germline V gene has CDR1 SGHTA and CDR2 FQGNSA. This CDR3 comprises 14 residues.

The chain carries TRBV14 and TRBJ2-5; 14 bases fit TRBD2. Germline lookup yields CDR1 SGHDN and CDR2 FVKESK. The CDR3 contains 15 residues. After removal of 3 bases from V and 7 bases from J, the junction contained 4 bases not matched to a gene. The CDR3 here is CASSQGLAGAGTQYF. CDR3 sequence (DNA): TGTGCCAGCAGCCAGGGACTAGCGGGAGCGGGGACCCAGTACTTC.